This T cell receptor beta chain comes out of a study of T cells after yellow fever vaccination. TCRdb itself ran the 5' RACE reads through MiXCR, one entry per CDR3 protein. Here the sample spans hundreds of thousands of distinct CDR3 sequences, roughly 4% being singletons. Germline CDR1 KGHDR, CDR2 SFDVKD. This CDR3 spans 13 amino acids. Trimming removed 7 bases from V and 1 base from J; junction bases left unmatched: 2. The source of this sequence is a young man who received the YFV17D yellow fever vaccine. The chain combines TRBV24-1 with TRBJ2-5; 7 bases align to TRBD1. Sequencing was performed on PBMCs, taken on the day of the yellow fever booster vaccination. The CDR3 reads CATRGTVQETQYF. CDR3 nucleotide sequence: TGTGCCACCAGAGGGACAGTCCAAGAGACCCAGTACTTC.